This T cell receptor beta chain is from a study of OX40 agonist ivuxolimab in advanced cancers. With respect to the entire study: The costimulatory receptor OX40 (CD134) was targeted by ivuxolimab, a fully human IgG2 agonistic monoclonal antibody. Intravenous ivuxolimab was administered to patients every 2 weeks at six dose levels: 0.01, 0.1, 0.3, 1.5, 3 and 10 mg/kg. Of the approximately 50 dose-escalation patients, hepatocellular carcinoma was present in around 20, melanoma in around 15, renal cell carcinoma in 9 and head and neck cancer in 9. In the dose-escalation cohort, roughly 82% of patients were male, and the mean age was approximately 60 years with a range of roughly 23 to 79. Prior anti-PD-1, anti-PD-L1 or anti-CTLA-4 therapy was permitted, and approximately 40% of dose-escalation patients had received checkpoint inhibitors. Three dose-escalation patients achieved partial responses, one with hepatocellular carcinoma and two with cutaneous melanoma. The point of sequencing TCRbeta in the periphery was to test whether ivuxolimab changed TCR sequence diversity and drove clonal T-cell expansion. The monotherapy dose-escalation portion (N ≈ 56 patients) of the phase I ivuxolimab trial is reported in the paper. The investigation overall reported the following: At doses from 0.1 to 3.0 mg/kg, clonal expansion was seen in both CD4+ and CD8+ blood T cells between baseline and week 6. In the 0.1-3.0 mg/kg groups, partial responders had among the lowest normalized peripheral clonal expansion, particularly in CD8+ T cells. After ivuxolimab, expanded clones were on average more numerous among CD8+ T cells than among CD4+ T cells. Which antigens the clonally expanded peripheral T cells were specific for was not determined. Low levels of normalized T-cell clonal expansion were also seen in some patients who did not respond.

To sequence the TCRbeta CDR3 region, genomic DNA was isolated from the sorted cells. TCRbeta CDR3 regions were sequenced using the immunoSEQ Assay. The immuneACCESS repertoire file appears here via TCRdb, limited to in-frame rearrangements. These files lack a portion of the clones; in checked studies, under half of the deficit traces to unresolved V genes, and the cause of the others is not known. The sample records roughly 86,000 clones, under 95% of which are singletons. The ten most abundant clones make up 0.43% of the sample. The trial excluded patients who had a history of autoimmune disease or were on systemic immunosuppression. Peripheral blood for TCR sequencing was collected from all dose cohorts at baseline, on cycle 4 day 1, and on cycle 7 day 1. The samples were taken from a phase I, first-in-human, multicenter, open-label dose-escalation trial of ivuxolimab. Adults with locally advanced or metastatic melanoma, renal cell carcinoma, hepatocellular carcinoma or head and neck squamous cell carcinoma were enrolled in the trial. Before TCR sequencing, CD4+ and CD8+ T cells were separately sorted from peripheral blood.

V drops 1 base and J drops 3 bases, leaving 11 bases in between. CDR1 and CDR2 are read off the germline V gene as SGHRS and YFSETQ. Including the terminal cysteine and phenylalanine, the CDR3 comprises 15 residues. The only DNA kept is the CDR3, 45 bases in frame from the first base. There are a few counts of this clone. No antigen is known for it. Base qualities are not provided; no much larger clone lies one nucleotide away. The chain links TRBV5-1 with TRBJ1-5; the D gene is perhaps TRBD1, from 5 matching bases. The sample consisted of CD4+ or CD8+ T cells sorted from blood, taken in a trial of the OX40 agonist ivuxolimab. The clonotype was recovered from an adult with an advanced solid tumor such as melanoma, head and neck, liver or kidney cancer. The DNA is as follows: TGCGCCAGCAGCTTGTATGGACAAATCAATCAGCCCCAGCATTTT. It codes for CASSLYGQINQPQHF.